This TCR beta chain was retrieved from a study of T cell responses to AZD1222 COVID-19 vaccine. Across the whole study: Investigators merged groups given second doses at roughly 4 or roughly 12 weeks.

Study conclusions and caveats: Repertoire sampling happened only post peak T cell response. Females outnumbered males among donors, who were mostly white British; clonal diversity was possibly underestimated.

The table came from immunoSEQ multiplex PCR; TCRdb's copy has only in-frame clones and leaves some out. This table has around 190,000 clones, around 88% appearing once. As for this clone: Antigen specificity is unknown.

This CDR3 contains 12 residues. Germline V CDR1 and CDR2: MNHEY, SVGAGI. Trimming stripped 10 bases from V and 4 bases from J, with 13 bases between. The clonotype comes from an adult in good health. Here the sequenced sample was peripheral blood, taken on day 0 of AZD1222 vaccination. The chain has TRBV6-5 and TRBJ2-5; D may be TRBD1 (7 bases). The CDR3, as DNA: TGTGCCACAAGACAGGGAGGAGAGACCCAGTACTTC. Translated, it gives CATRQGGETQYF.